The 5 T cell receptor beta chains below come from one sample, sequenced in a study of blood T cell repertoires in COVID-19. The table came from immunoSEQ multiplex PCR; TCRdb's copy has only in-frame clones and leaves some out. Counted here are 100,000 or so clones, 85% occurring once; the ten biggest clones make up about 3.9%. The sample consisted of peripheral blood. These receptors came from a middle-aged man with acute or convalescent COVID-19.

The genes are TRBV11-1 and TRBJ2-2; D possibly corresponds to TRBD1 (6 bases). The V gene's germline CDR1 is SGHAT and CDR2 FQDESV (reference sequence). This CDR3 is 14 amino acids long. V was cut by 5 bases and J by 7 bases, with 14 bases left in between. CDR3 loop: CASSRNRAGGELFF. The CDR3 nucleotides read TGTGCCAGCAGCCGGAACAGGGCGGGCGGGGAGCTGTTTTTT.

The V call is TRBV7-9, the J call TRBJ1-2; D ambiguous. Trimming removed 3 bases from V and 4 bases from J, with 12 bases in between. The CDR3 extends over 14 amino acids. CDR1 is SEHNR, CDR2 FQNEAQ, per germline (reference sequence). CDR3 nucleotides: TGTGCCAGCAGCTTCGCCCATGAGGGCTATGGCTACACCTTC. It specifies CASSFAHEGYGYTF.

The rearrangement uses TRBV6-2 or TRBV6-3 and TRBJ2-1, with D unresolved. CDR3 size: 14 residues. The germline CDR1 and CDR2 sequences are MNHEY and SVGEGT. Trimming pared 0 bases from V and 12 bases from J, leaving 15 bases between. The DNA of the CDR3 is TGTGCCAGCAGTTACTCGGCGGCAAACCAGCCGCAGTTCTTC. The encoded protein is CASSYSAANQPQFF.

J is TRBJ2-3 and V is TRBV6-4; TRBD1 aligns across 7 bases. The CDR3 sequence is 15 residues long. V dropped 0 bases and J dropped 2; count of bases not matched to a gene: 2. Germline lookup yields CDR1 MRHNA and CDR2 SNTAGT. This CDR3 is CASSDSGGNTDTQYF. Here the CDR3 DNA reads TGTGCCAGCAGTGACTCAGGGGGCAACACAGATACGCAGTATTTT.

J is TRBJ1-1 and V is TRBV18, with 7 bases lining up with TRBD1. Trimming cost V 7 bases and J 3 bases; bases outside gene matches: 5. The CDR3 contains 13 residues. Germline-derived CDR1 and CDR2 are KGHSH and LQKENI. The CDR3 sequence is CASFRGLDTEAFF. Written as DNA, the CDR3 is TGTGCCAGCTTCAGGGGGTTGGACACTGAAGCTTTCTTT.